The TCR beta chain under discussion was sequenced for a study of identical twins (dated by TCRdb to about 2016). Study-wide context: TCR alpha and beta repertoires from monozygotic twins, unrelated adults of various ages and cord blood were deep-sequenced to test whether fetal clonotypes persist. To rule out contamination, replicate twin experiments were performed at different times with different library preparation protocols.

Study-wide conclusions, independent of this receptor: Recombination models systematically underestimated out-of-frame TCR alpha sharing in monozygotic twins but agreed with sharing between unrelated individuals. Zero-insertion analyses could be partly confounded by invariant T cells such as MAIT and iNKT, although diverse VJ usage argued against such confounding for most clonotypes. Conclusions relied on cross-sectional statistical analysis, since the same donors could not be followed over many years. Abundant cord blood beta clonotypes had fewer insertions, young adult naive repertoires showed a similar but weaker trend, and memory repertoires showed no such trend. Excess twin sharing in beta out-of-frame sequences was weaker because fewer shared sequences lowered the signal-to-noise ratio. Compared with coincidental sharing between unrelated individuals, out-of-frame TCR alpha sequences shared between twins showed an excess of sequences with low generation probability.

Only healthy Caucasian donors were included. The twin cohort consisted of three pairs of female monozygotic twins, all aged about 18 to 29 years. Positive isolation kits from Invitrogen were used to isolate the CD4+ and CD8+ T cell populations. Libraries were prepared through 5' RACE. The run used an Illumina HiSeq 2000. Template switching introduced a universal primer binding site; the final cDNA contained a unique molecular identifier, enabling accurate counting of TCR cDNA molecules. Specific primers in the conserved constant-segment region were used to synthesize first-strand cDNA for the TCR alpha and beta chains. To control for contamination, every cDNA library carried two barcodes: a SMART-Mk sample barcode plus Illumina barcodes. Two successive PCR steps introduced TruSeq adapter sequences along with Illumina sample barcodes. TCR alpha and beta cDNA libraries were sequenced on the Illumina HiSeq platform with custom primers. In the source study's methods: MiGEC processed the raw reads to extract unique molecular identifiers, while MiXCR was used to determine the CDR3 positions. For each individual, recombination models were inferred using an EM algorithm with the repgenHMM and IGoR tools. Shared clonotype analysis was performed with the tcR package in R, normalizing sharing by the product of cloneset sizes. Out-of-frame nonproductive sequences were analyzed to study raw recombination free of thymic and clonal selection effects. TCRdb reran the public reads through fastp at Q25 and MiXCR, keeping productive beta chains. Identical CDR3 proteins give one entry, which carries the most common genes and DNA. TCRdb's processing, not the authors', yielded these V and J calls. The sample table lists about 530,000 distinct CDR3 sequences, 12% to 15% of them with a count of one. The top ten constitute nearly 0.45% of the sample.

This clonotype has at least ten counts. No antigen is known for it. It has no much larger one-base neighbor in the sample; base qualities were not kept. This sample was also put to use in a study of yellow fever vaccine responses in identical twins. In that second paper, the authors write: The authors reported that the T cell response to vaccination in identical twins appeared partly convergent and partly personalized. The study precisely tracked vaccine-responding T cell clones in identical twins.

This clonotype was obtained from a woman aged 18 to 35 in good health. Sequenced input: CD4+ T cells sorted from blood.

The CDR3 loop reads CASSLTTANTEAFF. Here is the DNA: TGCGCCAGCAGCCTAACAACAGCGAACACTGAAGCTTTCTTT. The V and J segments used are TRBV5-1 and TRBJ1-1, with no reliable assignment of the D segment. The germline V gene yields SGHRS for CDR1 and YFSETQ for CDR2. V drops 4 bases and J drops 1 base, leaving 11 bases in between. The cysteine opens and the phenylalanine closes a CDR3 of 14 amino acids. The retained sequence is limited to the CDR3, 42 bases, with the frame set at the first base. Extended through the reference TRBV5-1 and TRBJ1-1 proteins, this CDR3 yields the full variable domain: KAGVTQTPRYLIKTRGQQVTLSCSPISGHRSVSWYQQTPGQGLQFLFEYFSETQRNKGNFPGRFSGRQFSNSRSEMNVSTLELGDSALYLCASSLTTANTEAFFGQGTRLTVV.